This entry concerns a single T cell receptor (beta chain). This sample stems from a study of regulatory T cells in long-lasting Graves disease. Regarding time point: newly diagnosed GD, antithyroid drugs for less than 3 months. The TCR library was made from RNA extracted from PBMCs. Building of the TCR beta libraries involved iRepertoire HTBI primers and Arm-PCR of CDR3 regions. Each CDR3 protein gets one entry after TCRdb re-called the multiplex PCR reads with MiXCR. The sample records roughly 560,000 distinct CDR3 sequences, 15% to 20% being singletons. The germline V gene encodes CDR1 MNHEY and CDR2 SVGEGT. The V end lost 0 bases, the J end lost 3 bases, and 11 bases lay between the germline ends. The CDR3 totals 15 residues. The same data also went into a second study, on T cells in Graves' hyperthyroidism and ophthalmopathy.

This chain links TRBV6-2 or TRBV6-3 with TRBJ1-2, with a weak D call TRBD1 (5 bases). Here the sequenced sample was peripheral blood mononuclear cells (PBMCs), taken at new diagnosis, from a patient treated with antithyroid drugs. The TCR was taken from a woman aged 35 to 59 with Graves disease. The CDR3 DNA reads as TGTGCCAGCAGTTACTCCTCACCGGGGGACTATGGCTACACCTTC. Its translation is CASSYSSPGDYGYTF.